The T cell receptor (beta chain) described here comes from a study of chemoradiotherapy in HPV16-positive cancers. About the research overall: Functional T-cell assays on a couple of HPV16-positive patients' cells defined candidate HPV-specific clones and common TCR motifs.

About this clone: What it binds is not known.

There are 15 residues in the CDR3. Germline assignment: CDR1 LGHNA and CDR2 YSLEER. The V end lost 2 bases, the J end lost 0 bases, and 11 bases lay between the germline ends. The assay was immunoSEQ multiplex PCR, and TCRdb's table has in-frame clones only and misses some. The sample shows approximately 52,000 clones, roughly nine tenths of them seen only once. General study findings and limits: Only a couple of HPV16-positive patients supplied the functional HPV-specificity definition. During treatment, candidate HPV-specific clones and E7-related motifs expanded in tumor.

The source was blood, collected from a patient who underwent chemoradiotherapy. The rearrangement uses TRBV4-3 and TRBJ2-7; perhaps TRBD1 as D (5 bases). The TCR originated in a human donor with HPV-associated anogenital cancer. DNA of the CDR3: TGCGCCAGCAGCCAAACGCGAACAGGCTCCTACGAGCAGTACTTC. Its protein product is CASSQTRTGSYEQYF.